This is a list of T cell receptor beta chains from one sample in a study of neurological immune-mediated disorders. MiXCR, run by TCRdb on the 5' RACE reads, gives a single entry per CDR3 protein. The sample carries about 78,000 distinct CDR3 sequences, 4% to 6% recorded once. The sequencing sample was made of PBMCs. The receptors stem from a woman between 25 and 40 years old with multiple sclerosis. Both conserved end residues are part of each CDR3. Fields, in order: V gene, J gene, D gene, clone size, CDR3 DNA, CDR3 protein. A D gene is named only where the DNA matches it firmly. Only part of the rows carry a size: once, few, many, or a class if the clone is expanded.

V gene: TRBV10-3; J gene: TRBJ2-1; D gene: TRBD2; clone size: -; CDR3 DNA: TGTGCCACGCGCGCGGGGGGGCCGAATGAGCAGTTCTTC; CDR3 protein: CATRAGGPNEQFF
V gene: TRBV9; J gene: TRBJ1-3; D gene: -; clone size: many; CDR3 DNA: TGTGCCAGCAGCGTAGACTACTCTGGAAACACCATATATTTT; CDR3 protein: CASSVDYSGNTIYF
V gene: TRBV20-1; J gene: TRBJ2-1; D gene: -; clone size: many; CDR3 DNA: TGCAGTGCTAGGCCCTTGACTGGGTCCACTTACAATGAGCAGTTCTTC; CDR3 protein: CSARPLTGSTYNEQFF
V gene: TRBV24-1; J gene: TRBJ1-2; D gene: -; clone size: many; CDR3 DNA: TGTGCCACCAGTGAAGGTCTGGGGCTCTCAAACGGCTACACCTTC; CDR3 protein: CATSEGLGLSNGYTF
V gene: TRBV12-3/TRBV12-4; J gene: TRBJ1-2; D gene: -; clone size: many; CDR3 DNA: TGTGCCAGCAGTCTCGACGGGGAGTACTATGGCTACACCTTC; CDR3 protein: CASSLDGEYYGYTF
V gene: TRBV9; J gene: TRBJ2-3; D gene: -; clone size: many; CDR3 DNA: TGTGCCAGCAGCGTAGCTTCGGCTAGCGGCACAGATACGCAGTATTTT; CDR3 protein: CASSVASASGTDTQYF
V gene: TRBV5-1; J gene: TRBJ2-4; D gene: -; clone size: many; CDR3 DNA: TGCGCCAGCAGCTTGGGAGGCTCATTCGGGGAGGTAAACATTCAGTACTTC; CDR3 protein: CASSLGGSFGEVNIQYF
V gene: TRBV5-1; J gene: TRBJ2-3; D gene: TRBD1; clone size: many; CDR3 DNA: TGCGCCAGCAGCCTGACAGGGGGAAGAGGGTTACTCTTCGATACGCAGTATTTT; CDR3 protein: CASSLTGGRGLLFDTQYF
V gene: TRBV15; J gene: TRBJ2-6; D gene: TRBD1; clone size: many; CDR3 DNA: TGTGCCACCAGCAGAGGCTGGGGACAGGGCACGGGGGCCAACGTCCTGACTTTC; CDR3 protein: CATSRGWGQGTGANVLTF
V gene: TRBV29-1; J gene: TRBJ1-2; D gene: -; clone size: many; CDR3 DNA: TGCAGCGGGAGTTGGGGGGACTATGGCTACACCTTC; CDR3 protein: CSGSWGDYGYTF
V gene: TRBV9; J gene: TRBJ2-3; D gene: TRBD1; clone size: many; CDR3 DNA: TGTGCCAGCAGCGCCTGGGACAGGGGGCGAGAGGATACGCAGTATTTT; CDR3 protein: CASSAWDRGREDTQYF
V gene: TRBV5-6; J gene: TRBJ2-5; D gene: TRBD2; clone size: many; CDR3 DNA: TGTGCCAGCAGCATACGACAGTTAGCGGGGACGGGGGAGACCCAGTACTTC; CDR3 protein: CASSIRQLAGTGETQYF
V gene: TRBV10-3; J gene: TRBJ2-7; D gene: -; clone size: many; CDR3 DNA: TGTGCCATCAGTGATGGACAAGACTACGAGCAGTACTTC; CDR3 protein: CAISDGQDYEQYF
V gene: TRBV28; J gene: TRBJ2-7; D gene: TRBD1; clone size: -; CDR3 DNA: TGTGCCAGCAGCCTCACAGGGGATACCTACGAGCAGTACTTC; CDR3 protein: CASSLTGDTYEQYF
V gene: TRBV6-5; J gene: TRBJ2-1; D gene: TRBD1; clone size: many; CDR3 DNA: TGTGCCAGCAGTTACCGGAGACAGGGGGCGGGCGGTCGTGGGAATGAGCAGTTCTTC; CDR3 protein: CASSYRRQGAGGRGNEQFF
V gene: TRBV20-1; J gene: TRBJ2-3; D gene: TRBD2; clone size: many; CDR3 DNA: TGCAGTGCCACCACGCGGCCTAGCGGGAGGTTCACAGATACGCAGTATTTT; CDR3 protein: CSATTRPSGRFTDTQYF
V gene: TRBV14; J gene: TRBJ1-1; D gene: TRBD1; clone size: few; CDR3 DNA: TGTGCCAGCAGCCAAGTACTTGCCGGGACAGGAAAAGCTTTCTTT; CDR3 protein: CASSQVLAGTGKAFF